The entry below gives a single TCR beta chain sequence along with its context. The J segment lost 2 bases and the V segment lost 4 bases, leaving 7 bases of the junction unmatched. Germline V CDR1 and CDR2: SGHTA, FQGNSA. This CDR3 is built from 15 residues. Within the 2 weeks before study entry, each person in the exposed group met a COVID-19 case. The method was immunoSEQ multiplex PCR; TCRdb's version includes in-frame clones alone and lacks a portion of them. The repertoire holds about 320,000 clones, with around 85% as singletons. This sample was taken from a study of blood T cell repertoires in COVID-19. Study as a whole: COVID-19 samples, acute and convalescent, were from the United States, Italy and Spain. T cells, B-cell-depleted T cells, or PBMCs supplied cDNA or gDNA.

The sequencing sample was made of PBMCs or T cells enriched from blood (not recorded which). The chain couples TRBV7-2 to TRBJ2-5; 7 nucleotides agree with TRBD2. This TCR was recovered from a woman aged 30 to 39 who had been exposed to COVID-19. CDR3 in DNA: TGTGCCAGCAGCTCGGGACTACCAGCGCAAGAGACCCAGTACTTC. Amino acids: CASSSGLPAQETQYF. The complete variable domain, with remaining parts taken from reference TRBV7-2 and TRBJ2-5, reads GAGVSQSPSNKVTEKGKDVELRCDPISGHTALYWYRQSLGQGLEFLIYFQGNSAPDKSGLPSDRFSAERTGGSVSTLTIQRTQQEDSAVYLCASSSGLPAQETQYFGPGTRLLVL.